One and the same sample provided the 19 T cell receptor beta chains below, sequenced in a study of T cells after yellow fever vaccination. TCRdb processed the 5' RACE reads anew with MiXCR; each CDR3 protein has one entry. The sample shows 350,000 to 550,000 distinct CDR3 sequences, 18% of them seen only once. The sequenced sample was PBMCs, obtained before the yellow fever booster vaccination. The receptors stem from a man aged 18 to 35 who received the YFV17D yellow fever vaccine.

The CDR3 DNA reads TGTGCCAGCAGTTCGTACGGCGGGGAGCTGTTTTTT. It yields the protein CASSSYGGELFF. The J gene is TRBJ2-2, the V gene TRBV6-5; D uncertain. V lost 4 bases and J lost 7, with 7 bases in between. Germline lookup yields CDR1 MNHEY and CDR2 SVGAGI. The CDR3 totals 12 residues.

This clonotype was seen repeatedly, ten times or more. The rearrangement joins TRBV9 to TRBJ2-3, with D possibly matching TRBD2 (6 bases). Trimming cost V 0 bases and J 1 base, with 6 bases left between them. The length of the CDR3 is 14 residues. Per the germline V gene, CDR1 is SGDLS and CDR2 is YYNGEE. CDR3 coding DNA: TGTGCCAGCAGCGTAGCTAGCGGCACAGATACGCAGTATTTT. Encoded protein: CASSVASGTDTQYF.

The chain couples TRBV7-2 to TRBJ1-6; D call uncertain. CDR1 and CDR2 from the germline V gene are SGHTA and FQGNSA. The CDR3 loop spans 18 amino acids. V dropped 1 base and J dropped 0 bases, with 13 bases sitting between them. The CDR3 DNA is TGTGCCAGCAGCTTAGTTGGCCAGTCGAGCTCCTATAATTCACCCCTCCACTTT. It encodes CASSLVGQSSSYNSPLHF. Drawing the rest from reference TRBV7-2 and TRBJ1-6, the complete variable domain is GAGVSQSPSNKVTEKGKDVELRCDPISGHTALYWYRQSLGQGLEFLIYFQGNSAPDKSGLPSDRFSAERTGGSVSTLTIQRTQQEDSAVYLCASSLVGQSSSYNSPLHFGNGTRLTVT.

This clonotype was counted only a few times. The rearrangement uses TRBV7-2 and TRBJ2-1, with D perhaps TRBD2 (5 bases). The CDR3 contains 15 residues. V lost 3 bases and J lost 6, with 15 bases in between. Germline loops: CDR1 SGHTA, CDR2 FQGNSA. CDR3 bases: TGTGCCAGCAGCTTTCGCCACGGCGAGGGCAATGAGCAGTTCTTC. Its translation: CASSFRHGEGNEQFF.

CDR3 in DNA: TGTGCCAGCAGTTCAAACAGGGCGCTCTATGGCTACACCTTC. It translates to CASSSNRALYGYTF. V and J are TRBV12-3 or TRBV12-4 and TRBJ1-2, with D perhaps TRBD1 (6 bases). The ends were cut back, 4 bases at V and 4 bases at J, with 13 bases in the middle. The CDR3 consists of 14 residues.

The chain uses TRBV28 and TRBJ2-6; TRBD2 might be the D (5 bases). CDR3 size: 15 residues. V lost 6 bases, J lost 0 bases, and 9 bases lay in between. Germline assignment: CDR1 MDHEN and CDR2 SYDVKM. As DNA, the CDR3 is TGTGCCAGCAGGGCTGGGAGCTCTGGGGCCAACGTCCTGACTTTC. Its protein is CASRAGSSGANVLTF.

This clonotype was counted only a few times. The CDR3 DNA sequence: TGCAGTGCTAGAGATAGGGTACTGCCACAAGAGACCCAGTACTTC. It specifies CSARDRVLPQETQYF. The chain has TRBV20-1 and TRBJ2-5; D is undetermined. This CDR3 has 15 residues. With 0 bases removed from V and 2 bases from J, the gap between germline ends came to 13 bases. In germline, CDR1 is DFQATT, CDR2 SNEGSKA (reference sequence).

This chain links TRBV4-2 with TRBJ1-5, with 10 nucleotides matching TRBD1. V was pared by 3 bases and J by 5 bases, with 4 bases of the junction left unmatched. The CDR3 is made up of 15 amino acids. CDR1 is LGHNA and CDR2 is YNFKEQ in the germline V gene. CDR3 DNA sequence: TGTGCCAGCAGCCAGGGACAGGGGAATCATCAGCCCCAGCATTTT. Translating gives CASSQGQGNHQPQHF.

This clonotype has just a few counts. The chain couples TRBV10-3 to TRBJ1-2; 7 bases agree with TRBD1. The length of the CDR3 is 14 residues. Germline trimming cut 0 bases from V and 8 bases from J; bases unmatched to any gene: 6. Germline V gives CDR1 ENHRY, CDR2 SYGVKD. CDR3 bases: TGTGCCATCAGTGAGTCTGAGGGGGCGAGAGGCTACACCTTC. It is translated as CAISESEGARGYTF.

This clonotype was picked up a small number of times. The CDR3 sequence: CASSAGLAGNNEQFF. The CDR3 coding sequence is TGTGCCAGCAGCGCGGGACTAGCGGGGAACAATGAGCAGTTCTTC. The chain carries TRBV6-1 and TRBJ2-1; 13 positions agree with TRBD2. After removal of 6 bases from V and 5 bases from J, the junction contained 4 bases not matched to a gene. The CDR3 length is 15 residues. Germline lookup yields CDR1 MNHNS and CDR2 SASEGT.

This clonotype showed up just a few times. The chain is built from TRBV14 and TRBJ1-2; 10 bases are shared with TRBD1. The CDR3 is made up of 16 amino acids. The germline V gene encodes CDR1 SGHDN and CDR2 FVKESK. V shed 2 bases, J shed 4 bases, and the junction held 7 bases outside the gene matches. The CDR3 DNA follows: TGTGCCAGCAGCCAACGGGACAGGGGAGGACTCTATGGCTACACCTTC. Translating it yields CASSQRDRGGLYGYTF.

The CDR3 region has the DNA TGCGCCAGCGGCCAAGACAGGGGCACCGGGGAGCTGTTTTTT. Translating gives CASGQDRGTGELFF. The chain uses TRBV5-1 and TRBJ2-2; 8 nucleotides agree with TRBD1. The CDR3 runs to 14 residues. The germline CDR1 and CDR2 sequences are SGHRS and YFSETQ. Trimming removed 7 bases from V and 4 bases from J; junction bases left unmatched: 6.

This rearrangement joins TRBV6-2 or TRBV6-3 to TRBJ1-3; perhaps TRBD1 as D (6 bases). CDR1 and CDR2 (germline): MNHEY, SVGEGT. V lost 6 bases, J lost 0 bases, and 12 bases lay in between. The CDR3 has 15 amino acids. Here the CDR3 reads CASRKRTVSGNTIYF. Written as DNA, the CDR3 is TGTGCCAGCAGGAAAAGGACAGTCTCTGGAAACACCATATATTTT.

This clonotype has just a few counts. This chain links TRBV7-7 with TRBJ2-1; 10 positions match TRBD2. V shed 5 bases, J shed 8 bases, and the junction held 12 bases outside the gene matches. Germline loops: CDR1 SSHAT, CDR2 FNYEAQ (reference sequence). The CDR3 length is 16 residues. CDR3 DNA: TGTGCCAGCAGCGCAAGACTAGCGGGTAGAGGGGATGAGCAGTTCTTC. Translated: CASSARLAGRGDEQFF.

The CDR3 DNA sequence: TGTGCCAGCCATCAGGTCGCGAATGAGCAGTTCTTC. It specifies CASHQVANEQFF. The chain carries TRBV12-3 or TRBV12-4 and TRBJ2-1; the D is unclear. The CDR3 has 12 amino acids. V gave up 8 bases and J gave up 7 bases, with 12 bases separating them.

This clonotype was detected a few times. The chain uses TRBV24-1 and TRBJ1-1; weak D call: TRBD1 (5 bases). V shed 9 bases and J shed 2 bases, with 15 bases lying between them. Germline V gives CDR1 KGHDR, CDR2 SFDVKD. The CDR3 totals 14 residues. CDR3 coding DNA: TGTGCCACCGGCGGGAGGGGAAGCAACACTGAAGCTTTCTTT. Translation gives CATGGRGSNTEAFF.

The rearrangement uses TRBV7-9 and TRBJ2-1; possible D gene TRBD1, 6 bases. The ends were cut back, 5 bases at V and 5 bases at J, with 16 bases in the middle. The germline CDR1 and CDR2 sequences are SEHNR and FQNEAQ (reference sequence). The CDR3 is made up of 15 amino acids. The CDR3 DNA sequence: TGTGCCAGCAGCCCTCCCCTTAGGACAGACAATGAGCAGTTCTTC. This encodes CASSPPLRTDNEQFF.

The rearrangement links TRBV6-6 to TRBJ2-1; 7 nucleotides match TRBD1. V shed 2 bases, J shed 10 bases, and the junction held 8 bases outside the gene matches. Germline V gene lookup returns CDR1 MNHNY and CDR2 SVGAGI (reference sequence). The CDR3 loop spans 14 amino acids. CDR3 nucleotides: TGTGCCAGCAGTTACAGGGGGCTGCGTAGCGAGCAGTTCTTC. It codes for CASSYRGLRSEQFF.

This clonotype appeared a few times. This chain links TRBV7-9 with TRBJ1-3; D is unclear. Germline CDR1 and CDR2: SEHNR and FQNEAQ (reference sequence). The CDR3 runs 15 residues. Trimming removed 6 bases at V and 2 bases at J, with 14 bases between. The CDR3 region is CASRLDLGTGNTIYF. CDR3 DNA: TGTGCCAGCAGACTCGACTTGGGGACTGGAAACACCATATATTTT. Supplemented by reference TRBV7-9 and TRBJ1-3, the full variable domain reads DTGVSQNPRHKITKRGQNVTFRCDPISEHNRLYWYRQTLGQGPEFLTYFQNEAQLEKSRLLSDRFSAERPKGSFSTLEIQRTEQGDSAMYLCASRLDLGTGNTIYFGEGSWLTVV.